The 19 T cell receptor beta chains listed next were all sequenced from one sample in a study of shared clonotypes between healthy human individuals. Assay: immunoSEQ multiplex PCR; the TCRdb copy retains only in-frame clones and omits some. Of more than 2,000,000 clones listed, roughly nine tenths were seen once; the top ten hold around 0.14%. Sequencing input: naive CD4+ T cells sorted from blood. Specified subset: CD45RA+ positively selected. Receptors originate from a man aged 18 to 35 in good health.

The chain joins TRBV6-1 to TRBJ1-6; the D gene is possibly TRBD1 (5 bases). V was cut by 2 bases and J by 4 bases, with 9 bases left in between. CDR3 length: 15 amino acids. The germline gives CDR1 MNHNS, CDR2 SASEGT. CDR3 protein: CASSEFRGYNSPLHF. The CDR3 nucleotides are TGTGCCAGCAGTGAATTTAGGGGATATAATTCACCCCTCCACTTT.

Regarding this clone: Other DNA sequences within the sample encode an identical CDR3. The chain combines TRBV11-2 with TRBJ2-6; D not certain. Per the germline V gene, CDR1 is SGHAT and CDR2 is FQNNGV. V lost 2 bases and J lost 4, with 3 bases in between. CDR3 length: 13 amino acids. CDR3 in DNA: TGTGCCAGCAGCTTACCGGGGGCCAACGTCCTGACTTTC. Amino acids: CASSLPGANVLTF.

The chain couples TRBV11-2 to TRBJ2-2; no reliable D call. Germline V gene data show CDR1 as SGHAT and CDR2 as FQNNGV. Trimming removed 5 bases from V and 5 bases from J, with 12 bases in between. The CDR3 contains 14 residues. CDR3 nucleotides: TGTGCCAGCAGCCCAAGCCGGATTACCGGGGAGCTGTTTTTT. Its translation is CASSPSRITGELFF. Drawing the rest from reference TRBV11-2 and TRBJ2-2, the complete variable domain is EAGVAQSPRYKIIEKRQSVAFWCNPISGHATLYWYQQILGQGPKLLIQFQNNGVVDDSQLPKDRFSAERLKGVDSTLKIQPAKLEDSAVYLCASSPSRITGELFFGEGSRLTVL.

The chain uses TRBV19 and TRBJ1-1, with TRBD1 matching 8 bases. The CDR3 is made up of 13 amino acids. J was trimmed by 3 bases and V by 4 bases; bases with no gene match: 1. Germline CDR1 reads LNHDA; CDR2 reads SQIVND (reference sequence). In DNA form, the CDR3 reads TGTGCCAGTAGTAGACAGGGGTACACTGAAGCTTTCTTT. Its protein is CASSRQGYTEAFF. Drawing the rest from reference TRBV19 and TRBJ1-1, the complete variable domain is DGGITQSPKYLFRKEGQNVTLSCEQNLNHDAMYWYRQDPGQGLRLIYYSQIVNDFQKGDIAEGYSVSREKKESFPLTVTSAQKNPTAFYLCASSRQGYTEAFFGQGTRLTVV.

J is TRBJ1-2 and V is TRBV5-4; D remains unclear. From germline, CDR1 is SGHNT and CDR2 YYREEE (reference sequence). Trimming took off 4 bases at V and 4 bases at J, with 20 bases between the two ends. The CDR3 contains 16 residues. This CDR3 is CASSAPADSYSYGYTF. The CDR3, as DNA: TGTGCCAGCAGCGCGCCGGCCGACTCTTACTCCTATGGCTACACCTTC.

The chain is built from TRBV5-1 and TRBJ2-5, with a possible D match to TRBD1 (5 bases). The CDR3 covers 17 residues. V lost 0 bases and J lost 0, with 15 bases in between. CDR1 is SGHRS and CDR2 is YFSETQ in the germline V gene. The CDR3 nucleotides are TGCGCCAGCAGCTTGGAAGGCAGGGCGGTTTACCAAGAGACCCAGTACTTC. It encodes CASSLEGRAVYQETQYF.

The chain is built from TRBV28 and TRBJ2-4; maybe TRBD2 (5 bases). Trimming shortened V by 5 bases and J by 1 base, and 12 bases separated the two germline ends. Germline V CDR1 and CDR2: MDHEN, SYDVKM. The CDR3 is made up of 15 amino acids. CDR3 sequence reads: CASSQRTLAKNIQYF. The DNA for the CDR3 is TGTGCCAGCAGTCAACGGACTCTCGCCAAAAACATTCAGTACTTC.

CDR3 loop: CASSYAAGIYEQYF. As DNA, the CDR3 is TGTGCCAGCAGTTACGCGGCGGGTATATACGAGCAGTACTTC. The rearrangement links TRBV6-6 to TRBJ2-7; D might be TRBD2 (5 bases). Trimming removed 2 bases from V and 4 bases from J, with 12 bases in between. The length of the CDR3 is 14 residues. CDR1 and CDR2 from the germline V gene are MNHNY and SVGAGI (reference sequence).

This chain links TRBV5-6 with TRBJ2-6; D gene unclear. Germline CDR1 reads SGHDT; CDR2 reads YYEEEE. V shed 1 base and J shed 0 bases, with 5 bases lying between them. CDR3 length: 15 amino acids. Here the CDR3 DNA reads TGTGCCAGCAGCTTGTCACTCTCTGGGGCCAACGTCCTGACTTTC. It translates to CASSLSLSGANVLTF.

The chain uses TRBV7-8 and TRBJ1-5, with 10 nucleotides matching TRBD1. The ends lost 1 base at V and 11 bases at J; junction bases unmatched: 5. The CDR3 spans 14 residues. Germline V gene lookup returns CDR1 SGHVS and CDR2 FQNEAQ. The CDR3 region is CASSLDPGQGSQHF. The CDR3 DNA reads as TGTGCCAGCAGCTTAGACCCGGGACAGGGGTCCCAGCATTTT.

The chain couples TRBV19 to TRBJ2-2; 10 bases align to TRBD1. The J segment lost 8 bases and the V segment lost 3 bases, leaving 6 bases of the junction unmatched. This CDR3 is 15 amino acids long. Germline lookup yields CDR1 LNHDA and CDR2 SQIVND (reference sequence). CDR3 residues: CASSIEDRGLGELFF. Written as DNA, the CDR3 is TGTGCCAGTAGTATCGAAGACAGGGGGCTAGGGGAGCTGTTTTTT.

CDR3 sequence: CASSQGSPGVHEQYF. For the CDR3, the DNA is TGCGCCAGCAGCCAAGGAAGCCCTGGGGTCCACGAGCAGTACTTC. V usage is TRBV4-1 and J usage is TRBJ2-7; D call uncertain. CDR1 and CDR2 from the germline V gene are MGHRA and YSYEKL. Trimming stripped 1 base from V and 5 bases from J, with 15 bases between. This CDR3 comprises 15 residues.

As to this clone: A read error may produce the germline difference seen at one junction end. This rearrangement joins TRBV28 to TRBJ2-1; 16 bases fit TRBD2. The CDR3 is 15 amino acids. Per the germline V gene, CDR1 is MDHEN and CDR2 is SYDVKM. The CDR3 is CASSLFPGLAGGPIF. The CDR3 bases are TGTGCCAGCTCACTCTTCCCGGGACTAGCGGGGGGGCCGATCTTC.

The chain is built from TRBV6-5 and TRBJ1-1; the match to TRBD1 covers 7 bases. Germline V gene sequence: CDR1 MNHEY, CDR2 SVGAGI. The CDR3 runs to 14 residues. V was clipped by 6 bases and J by 2 bases; unmatched bases: 6. The CDR3 DNA is TGTGCCAGCAGCAAACAGGGGTTTAACACTGAAGCTTTCTTT. Encoded protein: CASSKQGFNTEAFF.

V gene TRBV7-2 combines with J gene TRBJ1-2, with 8 positions matching TRBD1. This CDR3 comprises 14 residues. The germline V gene has CDR1 SGHTA and CDR2 FQGNSA. J gave up 4 bases and V 2 bases, and 3 bases lay outside the gene matches. Here the CDR3 reads CASSLRQGSYGYTF. CDR3 sequence (DNA): TGTGCCAGCAGCTTAAGACAGGGGTCCTATGGCTACACCTTC.

The chain couples TRBV27 to TRBJ2-3, with D tentatively TRBD2 (5 bases). The CDR3 consists of 13 residues. Germline-derived CDR1 and CDR2 are MNHEY and SMNVEV (reference sequence). Trimming removed 3 bases at V and 11 bases at J, with 15 bases between. The CDR3 loop is CASSFPGNTRQYF. The DNA for the CDR3 is TGTGCCAGCAGTTTCCCGGGGAATACGAGGCAGTATTTT.

The sample holds a few counts of this clone. The chain uses TRBV9 and TRBJ1-5; perhaps TRBD1 as D (6 bases). Trimming shortened V by 4 bases and J by 3 bases, and 11 bases separated the two germline ends. The CDR3 has 14 residues. In germline, CDR1 is SGDLS, CDR2 YYNGEE. The CDR3 region is CASSPGELNQPQHF. CDR3 nucleotide sequence: TGTGCCAGCAGCCCAGGGGAACTCAATCAGCCCCAGCATTTT. Complete variable domain (other parts from reference TRBV9 and TRBJ1-5): DSGVTQTPKHLITATGQRVTLRCSPRSGDLSVYWYQQSLDQGLQFLIQYYNGEERAKGNILERFSAQQFPDLHSELNLSSLELGDSALYFCASSPGELNQPQHFGDGTRLSIL.

This chain uses TRBV7-9 with TRBJ2-3; 7 bases are shared with TRBD1. The CDR3 spans 18 residues. CDR1 and CDR2 (germline): SEHNR, FQNEAQ (reference sequence). J lost 5 bases, V lost 4 bases, and 18 bases had no gene match. As DNA, the CDR3 is TGTGCCAGCAGCTCCGGACGGGTTGAGCAGGGGGTTGGAGATACGCAGTATTTT. Protein sequence: CASSSGRVEQGVGDTQYF.

The rearrangement uses TRBV10-3 and TRBJ1-1; a possible D gene is TRBD1 (6 bases). Trimming removed 5 bases from V and 4 bases from J, with 11 bases in between. Germline V gene sequence: CDR1 ENHRY, CDR2 SYGVKD. The CDR3 extends over 13 amino acids. CDR3 in DNA: TGTGCCATCAGTCAGGGAGGGGGCACTGAAGCTTTCTTT. This codes for CAISQGGGTEAFF.